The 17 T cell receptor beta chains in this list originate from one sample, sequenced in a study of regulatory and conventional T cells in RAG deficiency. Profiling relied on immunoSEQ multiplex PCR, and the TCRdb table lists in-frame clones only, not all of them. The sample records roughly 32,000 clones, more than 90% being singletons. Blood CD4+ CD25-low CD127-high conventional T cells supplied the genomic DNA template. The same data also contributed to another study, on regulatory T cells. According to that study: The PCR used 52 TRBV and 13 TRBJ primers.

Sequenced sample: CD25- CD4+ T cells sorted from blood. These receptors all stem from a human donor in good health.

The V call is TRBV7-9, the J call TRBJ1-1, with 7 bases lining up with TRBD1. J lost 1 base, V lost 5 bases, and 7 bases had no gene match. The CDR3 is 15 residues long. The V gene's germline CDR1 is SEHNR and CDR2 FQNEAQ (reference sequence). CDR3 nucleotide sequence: TGTGCCAGCAGCGCGAGGGACAGTCCGAACACTGAAGCTTTCTTT. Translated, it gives CASSARDSPNTEAFF. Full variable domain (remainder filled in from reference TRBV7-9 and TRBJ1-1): DTGVSQNPRHKITKRGQNVTFRCDPISEHNRLYWYRQTLGQGPEFLTYFQNEAQLEKSRLLSDRFSAERPKGSFSTLEIQRTEQGDSAMYLCASSARDSPNTEAFFGQGTRLTVV.

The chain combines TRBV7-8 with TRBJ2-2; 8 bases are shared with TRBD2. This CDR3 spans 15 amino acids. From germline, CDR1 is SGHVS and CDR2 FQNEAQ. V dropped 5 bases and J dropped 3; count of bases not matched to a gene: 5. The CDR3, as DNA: TGTGCCAGCAGCCGGACTAGCAGATACACCGGGGAGCTGTTTTTT. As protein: CASSRTSRYTGELFF.

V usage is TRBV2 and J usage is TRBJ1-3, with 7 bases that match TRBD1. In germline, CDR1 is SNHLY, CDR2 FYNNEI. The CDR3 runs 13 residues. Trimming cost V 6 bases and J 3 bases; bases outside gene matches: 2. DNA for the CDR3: TGTGCCAGCAGAGCAGGGGGTGGAAACACCATATATTTT. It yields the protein CASRAGGGNTIYF.

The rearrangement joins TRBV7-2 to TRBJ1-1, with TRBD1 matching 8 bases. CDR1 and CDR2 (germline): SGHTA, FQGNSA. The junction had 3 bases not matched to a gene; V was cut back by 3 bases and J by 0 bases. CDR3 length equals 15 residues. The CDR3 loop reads CASSFQGAVNTEAFF. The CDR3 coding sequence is TGTGCCAGCAGCTTTCAGGGGGCTGTGAACACTGAAGCTTTCTTT.

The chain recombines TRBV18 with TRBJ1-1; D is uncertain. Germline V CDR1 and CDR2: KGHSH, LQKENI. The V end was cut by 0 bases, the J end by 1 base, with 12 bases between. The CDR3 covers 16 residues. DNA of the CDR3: TGTGCCAGCTCACCACCTGCGGGGTTGGGGAACACTGAAGCTTTCTTT. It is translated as CASSPPAGLGNTEAFF.

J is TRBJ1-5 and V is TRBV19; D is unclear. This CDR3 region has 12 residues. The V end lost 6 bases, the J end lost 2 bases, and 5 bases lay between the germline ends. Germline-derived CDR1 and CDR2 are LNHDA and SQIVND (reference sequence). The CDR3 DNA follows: TGTGCCAGTAGCGGGGGCAATCAGCCCCAGCATTTT. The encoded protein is CASSGGNQPQHF.

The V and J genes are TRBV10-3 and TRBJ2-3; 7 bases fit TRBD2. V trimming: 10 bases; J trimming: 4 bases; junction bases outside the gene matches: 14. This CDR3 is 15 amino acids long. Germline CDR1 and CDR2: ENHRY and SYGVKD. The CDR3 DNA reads TGTGCCACCACCGCACTGACTAGCAGGGCAGATACGCAGTATTTT. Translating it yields CATTALTSRADTQYF.

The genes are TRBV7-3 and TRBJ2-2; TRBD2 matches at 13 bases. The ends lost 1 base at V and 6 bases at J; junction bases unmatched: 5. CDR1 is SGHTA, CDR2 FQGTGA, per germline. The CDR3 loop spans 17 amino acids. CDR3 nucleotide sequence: TGTGCCAGCAGCTTAAAGAGCGGACTAGCGGGAGCCGGGGAGCTGTTTTTT. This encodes CASSLKSGLAGAGELFF.

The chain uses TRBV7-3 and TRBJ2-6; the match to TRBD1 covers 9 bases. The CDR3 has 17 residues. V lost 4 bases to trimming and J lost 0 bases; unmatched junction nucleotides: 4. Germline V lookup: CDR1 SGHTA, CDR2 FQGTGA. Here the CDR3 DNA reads TGTGCCAGCAGCTCAACAGGGGGCCGCTCTGGGGCCAACGTCCTGACTTTC. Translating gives CASSSTGGRSGANVLTF.

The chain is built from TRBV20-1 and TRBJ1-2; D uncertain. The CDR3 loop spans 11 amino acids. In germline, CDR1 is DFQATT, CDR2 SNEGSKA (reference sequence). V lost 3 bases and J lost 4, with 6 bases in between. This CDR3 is CSASTGYGYTF. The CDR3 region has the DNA TGCAGTGCTAGCACTGGCTATGGCTACACCTTC.

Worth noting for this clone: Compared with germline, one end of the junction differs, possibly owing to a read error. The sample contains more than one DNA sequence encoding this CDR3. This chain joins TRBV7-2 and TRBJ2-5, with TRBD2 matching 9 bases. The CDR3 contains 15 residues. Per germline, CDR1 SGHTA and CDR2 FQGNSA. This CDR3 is CASSLRGGGVETQYF. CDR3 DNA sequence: TGCGCCAGCAGCTTACGGGGCGGGGGGGTAGAGACCCAGTACTTC.

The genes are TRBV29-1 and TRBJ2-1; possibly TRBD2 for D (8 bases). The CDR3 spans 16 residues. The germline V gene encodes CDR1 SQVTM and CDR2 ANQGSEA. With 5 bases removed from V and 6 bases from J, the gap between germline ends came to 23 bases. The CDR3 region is CSVHRGGRRTGNEQFF. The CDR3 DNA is TGCAGCGTTCACAGGGGCGGGAGGAGGACGGGCAATGAGCAGTTCTTC.

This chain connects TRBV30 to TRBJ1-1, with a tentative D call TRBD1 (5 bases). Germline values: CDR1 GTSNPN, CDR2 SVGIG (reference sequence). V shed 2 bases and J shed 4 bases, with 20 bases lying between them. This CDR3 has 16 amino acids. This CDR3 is CAWSLGLLQWGTEAFF. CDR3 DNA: TGTGCCTGGAGTCTGGGACTGCTTCAGTGGGGCACTGAAGCTTTCTTT.

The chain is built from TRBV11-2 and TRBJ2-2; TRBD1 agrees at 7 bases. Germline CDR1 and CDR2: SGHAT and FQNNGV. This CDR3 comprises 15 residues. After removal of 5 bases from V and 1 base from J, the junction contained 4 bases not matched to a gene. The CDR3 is CASSPQGVNTGELFF. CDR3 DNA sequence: TGTGCCAGCAGCCCTCAGGGGGTGAACACCGGGGAGCTGTTTTTT.

CDR3 region: CASSYRGEANEQFF. Written as DNA, the CDR3 is TGTGCCAGCAGTTACCGGGGGGAGGCAAATGAGCAGTTCTTC. The gene calls are TRBV6-5 and TRBJ2-1; TRBD2 matches 7 bases. CDR1 is MNHEY, CDR2 SVGAGI, per germline. V gave up 2 bases and J gave up 7 bases; unmatched junction bases: 5. The CDR3 sequence is 14 residues long.

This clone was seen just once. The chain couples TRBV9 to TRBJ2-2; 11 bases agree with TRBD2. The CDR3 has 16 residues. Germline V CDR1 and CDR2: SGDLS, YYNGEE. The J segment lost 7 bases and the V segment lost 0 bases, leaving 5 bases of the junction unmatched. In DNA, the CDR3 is TGTGCCAGCAGCGTAGGACTAGCGGGAATCGTCGGGGAGCTGTTTTTT. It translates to CASSVGLAGIVGELFF.

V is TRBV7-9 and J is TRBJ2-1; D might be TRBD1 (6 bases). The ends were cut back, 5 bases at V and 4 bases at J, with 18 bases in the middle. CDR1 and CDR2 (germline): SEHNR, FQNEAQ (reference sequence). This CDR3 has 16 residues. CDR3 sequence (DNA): TGTGCCAGCAGCGTCAGGGGATGGGAACCGTACAATGAGCAGTTCTTC. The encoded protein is CASSVRGWEPYNEQFF.